Presented here are 24 T cell receptor beta chains from one specimen sequenced in a study of response to subunit inactivated influenza vaccine. Using its own MiXCR run on the RT-PCR reads, TCRdb lists one record per CDR3 protein. The profile shows approximately 700,000 distinct CDR3 sequences, approximately 15% of them singletons. Sequenced here: PBMCs from blood, sampled 14 to 15 days before vaccination. Receptors originate from a man in his forties or fifties who received an inactivated influenza vaccine.

CDR3 DNA sequence: TGTGCCAGCAGCTTCGGGAGGGGTCCTCTTCCAGGCGAGCAGTACTTC. This gives the protein CASSFGRGPLPGEQYF. The V call is TRBV7-9, the J call TRBJ2-7; 8 nucleotides align to TRBD2. Unmatched junction bases numbered 13, after V lost 3 bases and J lost 6 bases. Germline-derived CDR1 and CDR2 are SEHNR and FQNEAQ (reference sequence). This CDR3 spans 16 amino acids.

This clonotype showed up just a few times. The chain has TRBV11-2 and TRBJ2-7, with D perhaps given as TRBD1 or TRBD2 (6 bases each). From germline, CDR1 is SGHAT and CDR2 FQNNGV. The CDR3 covers 14 residues. Trimming cost V 5 bases and J 4 bases, with 15 bases left between them. CDR3 sequence: CASSAFGGGYEQYF. The CDR3 bases are TGTGCCAGCAGCGCCTTCGGGGGCGGGTACGAGCAGTACTTC.

This clonotype was counted a few times. The chain links TRBV4-1 to TRBJ1-6, with 7 bases fitting TRBD1. The trim removed 6 bases at V and 1 base at J, leaving 6 bases unmatched. The CDR3 contains 16 residues. Germline V gene data show CDR1 as MGHRA and CDR2 as YSYEKL. As DNA, the CDR3 is TGCGCCAGCAGAGACAGGGAACCGTCCTATAATTCACCCCTCCACTTT. It codes for CASRDREPSYNSPLHF.

V is TRBV7-2 and J is TRBJ2-1; D might be TRBD1 (5 bases). The CDR3 is 14 amino acids. Germline CDR1 and CDR2: SGHTA and FQGNSA. V was trimmed by 4 bases and J by 6 bases, leaving 13 bases between them. CDR3 region: CASSSMTAPNEQFF. The CDR3 DNA sequence: TGTGCCAGCAGCTCAATGACAGCCCCCAATGAGCAGTTCTTC.

The gene calls are TRBV21-1 and TRBJ2-7; TRBD1 is the table's D call and was not checked against the DNA. TRBV21-1 is shown as a pseudogene. The CDR3 extends over 15 amino acids. The CDR3 DNA sequence: TGTGCCAGCAGCACCCTCGTTCGGGACAGGGTTGAGCAGTACTTC. It encodes CASSTLVRDRVEQYF.

This clonotype showed up just a few times. The chain links TRBV4-3 to TRBJ2-1; D gene unclear. Germline V gene sequence: CDR1 LGHNA, CDR2 YSLEER. V was trimmed by 0 bases and J by 0 bases, leaving 9 bases between them. This CDR3 is built from 16 residues. This CDR3 is CASSQEWMGSYNEQFF. For the CDR3, the DNA is TGCGCCAGCAGCCAAGAGTGGATGGGCTCCTACAATGAGCAGTTCTTC.

The chain joins TRBV4-3 to TRBJ2-1; perhaps TRBD2 as D (5 bases). Germline CDR1 reads LGHNA; CDR2 reads YSLEER. V lost 0 bases and J lost 12, with 9 bases in between. The CDR3 is 12 residues long. CDR3 DNA: TGCGCCAGCAGCCAAGATGGTAGCGTGCAGTTCTTC. Translation gives CASSQDGSVQFF.

This clonotype was seen a few times. The gene calls are TRBV20-1 and TRBJ2-7; possible D gene TRBD2, 5 bases. V was pared by 0 bases and J by 0 bases, with 18 bases between. Germline V gene data show CDR1 as DFQATT and CDR2 as SNEGSKA (reference sequence). This CDR3 has 17 residues. In nucleotides, the CDR3 is TGCAGTGCTAGAGATGCGTTTAGGCAAGGGAGCTCCTACGAGCAGTACTTC. It translates to CSARDAFRQGSSYEQYF.

The table lists this clonotype with a few counts. The chain recombines TRBV4-1 with TRBJ1-6; D is uncertain. Deletions cut 0 bases from V and 9 bases from J, with 12 bases between. The CDR3 runs 15 residues. Germline CDR1 reads MGHRA; CDR2 reads YSYEKL. This chain's CDR3 is CASSQDMAVGSPLHF. Written as DNA, the CDR3 is TGCGCCAGCAGCCAAGATATGGCGGTCGGTTCACCCCTCCACTTT.

The chain uses TRBV14 and TRBJ2-7; 9 nucleotides line up with TRBD1. This CDR3 spans 20 amino acids. CDR1 SGHDN and CDR2 FVKESK come from the germline V gene. After removal of 0 bases from V and 4 bases from J, the junction contained 19 bases not matched to a gene. CDR3 coding DNA: TGTGCCAGCAGCCAAGAGCCCTGGGACAGGGAAGAGTGGTCGGGGTACGAGCAGTACTTC. Translation: CASSQEPWDREEWSGYEQYF.

This clonotype was counted between two and nine times. The CDR3 nucleotides are TGTGCCAGCAGTGGCCAATTGGGTGGAGAAGCTTTCTTT. This translates into CASSGQLGGEAFF. The rearrangement uses TRBV2 and TRBJ1-1; D gene unclear. The germline V gene has CDR1 SNHLY and CDR2 FYNNEI. V was pared by 4 bases and J by 8 bases, with 14 bases between. The CDR3 covers 13 residues. The full variable domain, its missing parts supplied by reference TRBV2 and TRBJ1-1, is EPEVTQTPSHQVTQMGQEVILRCVPISNHLYFYWYRQILGQKVEFLVSFYNNEISEKSEIFDDQFSVERPDGSNFTLKIRSTKLEDSAMYFCASSGQLGGEAFFGQGTRLTVV.

V and J are TRBV3-1 and TRBJ1-1, with D possibly TRBD1 on 6 matching bases. The CDR3 loop spans 17 amino acids. V was trimmed by 0 bases and J by 0 bases, leaving 14 bases between them. Per the germline V gene, CDR1 is LGHDT and CDR2 is YNNKEL (reference sequence). The CDR3 coding sequence is TGTGCCAGCAGCCAAGAAAAGGGGACACCGATGAACACTGAAGCTTTCTTT. Translation: CASSQEKGTPMNTEAFF.

V is TRBV7-9 and J is TRBJ2-2; TRBD1 aligns across 7 bases. CDR1 SEHNR and CDR2 FQNEAQ come from the germline V gene (reference sequence). The CDR3 contains 15 residues. The junction had 9 bases not matched to a gene; V was cut back by 8 bases and J by 3 bases. This CDR3 reads CASVLGQLYTGELFF. Here the CDR3 DNA reads TGTGCCAGCGTATTGGGACAGTTATACACCGGGGAGCTGTTTTTT.

The chain links TRBV2 to TRBJ1-5; TRBD1 matches 8 bases. The CDR3 loop spans 15 amino acids. V dropped 7 bases and J dropped 4; count of bases not matched to a gene: 9. In germline, CDR1 is SNHLY, CDR2 FYNNEI. CDR3 bases: TGTGCCAGCAACTCAGGGGGCGCAGGTAATCAGCCCCAGCATTTT. It translates to CASNSGGAGNQPQHF.

This clonotype occurred a few times. This rearrangement joins TRBV5-6 to TRBJ2-7; 11 bases are shared with TRBD2. The CDR3 length is 15 residues. The ends lost 4 bases at V and 2 bases at J; junction bases unmatched: 5. Germline CDR1 reads SGHDT; CDR2 reads YYEEEE. The chain's CDR3 is CASSKLAGGTYEQYF. CDR3 DNA sequence: TGTGCCAGCAGCAAGCTAGCGGGGGGTACCTACGAGCAGTACTTC.

This clonotype was seen a few times. This chain connects TRBV30 to TRBJ1-4, with D possibly TRBD1 on 5 matching bases. With 0 bases removed from V and 1 base from J, the gap between germline ends came to 6 bases. The CDR3 has 14 amino acids. Per the germline V gene, CDR1 is GTSNPN and CDR2 is SVGIG (reference sequence). The CDR3 region is CAWSVGGTNEKLFF. In DNA, the CDR3 is TGTGCCTGGAGTGTTGGGGGAACTAATGAAAAACTGTTTTTT. The full variable domain, with the rest looked up from reference TRBV30 and TRBJ1-4, is SQTIHQWPATLVQPVGSPLSLECTVEGTSNPNLYWYRQAAGRGLQLLFYSVGIGQISSEVPQNLSASRPQDRQFILSSKKLLLSDSGFYLCAWSVGGTNEKLFFGSGTQLSVL.

The chain has TRBV10-3 and TRBJ1-1, with a possible D match to TRBD1 (6 bases). Trimming took off 9 bases at V and 1 base at J, with 9 bases between the two ends. Germline V lookup: CDR1 ENHRY, CDR2 SYGVKD. CDR3 size: 12 residues. CDR3 amino acids: CAIGQQNTEAFF. In nucleotides, the CDR3 is TGTGCCATAGGACAGCAGAACACTGAAGCTTTCTTT.

This clonotype was counted between two and nine times. The J gene is TRBJ2-2, the V gene TRBV12-3 or TRBV12-4; tentatively, D is TRBD2 (6 bases). There are 17 residues in the CDR3. V was shortened by 6 bases and J by 1 base, with 18 bases between the two germline ends. CDR3 amino acids: CASSSVAEEGNTGELFF. The CDR3, as DNA: TGTGCCAGCAGCTCAGTAGCGGAGGAGGGGAACACCGGGGAGCTGTTTTTT.

The chain employs TRBV5-1 and TRBJ2-1, with 7 bases fitting TRBD2. Unmatched junction bases numbered 4, after V lost 1 base and J lost 9 bases. Looked up from germline, CDR1 is SGHRS and CDR2 is YFSETQ. The CDR3 extends over 13 amino acids. CDR3 residues: CASSLLERGEQFF. CDR3 nucleotides: TGCGCCAGCAGCTTGTTGGAGCGGGGTGAGCAGTTCTTC.

The table lists this clonotype with a few counts. The rearrangement uses TRBV12-3 or TRBV12-4 and TRBJ2-7; D possibly uses TRBD1 or TRBD2 (5 bases each). This CDR3 has 14 amino acids. Trimming took off 6 bases at V and 2 bases at J, with 14 bases between the two ends. The chain's CDR3 is CASSAGSRAYEQYF. The CDR3 DNA follows: TGTGCCAGCAGCGCAGGGTCGAGGGCCTACGAGCAGTACTTC.

The chain links TRBV7-9 to TRBJ2-7; TRBD1 matches at 7 bases. Unmatched junction bases numbered 9, after V lost 5 bases and J lost 5 bases. Germline V gene data show CDR1 as SEHNR and CDR2 as FQNEAQ (reference sequence). This CDR3 region has 14 residues. CDR3 bases: TGTGCCAGCAGCCCCGAACAGGGGATCGACGAGCAGTACTTC. Protein: CASSPEQGIDEQYF.

The gene calls are TRBV20-1 and TRBJ2-1, with 10 bases identical to TRBD2. CDR1 and CDR2 (germline): DFQATT, SNEGSKA (reference sequence). J lost 1 base, V lost 6 bases, and 9 bases had no gene match. This CDR3 has 16 amino acids. CDR3 sequence (DNA): TGCAGTGCCGATACTAGCGGGATGCAATCCTACAATGAGCAGTTCTTC. It is translated as CSADTSGMQSYNEQFF.

This clonotype has a handful of counts. J is TRBJ2-5 and V is TRBV29-1, with D perhaps matching TRBD2 (5 bases). Trimming took off 4 bases at V and 4 bases at J, with 25 bases between the two ends. Germline CDR1 and CDR2: SQVTM and ANQGSEA. The CDR3 is 17 residues long. The CDR3 nucleotides read TGCAGCGTTGTTTTGTGGGTTGAGGGAAGGAGAGGAGAGACCCAGTACTTC. Translating gives CSVVLWVEGRRGETQYF.

The chain joins TRBV20-1 to TRBJ2-7; perhaps TRBD2 as D (6 bases). V gave up 3 bases and J gave up 7 bases, with 16 bases separating them. The germline V gene has CDR1 DFQATT and CDR2 SNEGSKA (reference sequence). This CDR3 has 13 amino acids. DNA for the CDR3: TGCAGTGCTAGTAGCTCGGGACTGGGAGAGCAGTACTTC. Its translation is CSASSSGLGEQYF.